The rows below give T cell receptor beta chains drawn from one sample of a study of shared clonotypes between healthy human individuals. TCRdb's table, derived via immunoSEQ multiplex PCR, lists solely in-frame clones and lacks some. The data hold 550,000 to 700,000 clones, with around 73% observed a single time. Specimen: memory CD4+ T cells sorted from blood. The source is a woman aged 25-40 years in good health. CDR3s include the opening cysteine and the closing phenylalanine or tryptophan. Each record gives: clone size, V gene, CDR3 protein. The size field is filled for only some rows; it gives once, few, many or a size class.

clone_size: .
v_call: TRBV7-2
cdr3_aa: CASSLYRSDTQYF

clone_size: .
v_call: TRBV27
cdr3_aa: CASDPSRAFREKLFF

clone_size: .
v_call: TRBV28
cdr3_aa: CASNTRRGLPGETQYF

clone_size: .
v_call: TRBV7-9
cdr3_aa: CASSSPGTGTYEQYF

clone_size: .
v_call: TRBV7-2
cdr3_aa: CASSQDPAGGYEQYF

clone_size: .
v_call: TRBV4-2
cdr3_aa: CASSHDKIGLATYTGELFF

clone_size: once
v_call: TRBV6-6
cdr3_aa: CASRSWDQPQHF

clone_size: .
v_call: TRBV19
cdr3_aa: CASKASGTYEQYF

clone_size: .
v_call: TRBV27
cdr3_aa: CASSPEDLSPEQYF

clone_size: few
v_call: TRBV28
cdr3_aa: CARDYTGTDYGYTF

clone_size: .
v_call: TRBV6-4
cdr3_aa: CASSEVRNSKEQFF

clone_size: .
v_call: TRBV15
cdr3_aa: CATSRDRSGREKQFF

clone_size: .
v_call: TRBV5-1
cdr3_aa: CASSTTSGSADTQYF

clone_size: many
v_call: TRBV7-3
cdr3_aa: CASSLRPSAGVDTQYF

clone_size: .
v_call: TRBV6-1
cdr3_aa: CASSWLAGGETQYF

clone_size: .
v_call: TRBV5-1
cdr3_aa: CASSLSQRTYNEQFF

clone_size: .
v_call: TRBV27
cdr3_aa: CASSWTPRTGYTF

clone_size: .
v_call: TRBV4-2
cdr3_aa: CASSQVTGQGFGELFF

clone_size: .
v_call: TRBV30
cdr3_aa: CAWSVAGWDYGYTF

clone_size: once
v_call: TRBV6-6
cdr3_aa: CASSNPGTGQETQYF

clone_size: .
v_call: TRBV27
cdr3_aa: CASPGVNEQFF

clone_size: .
v_call: TRBV5-6
cdr3_aa: CASSRSDGLGYTF

clone_size: .
v_call: TRBV28
cdr3_aa: CASSSAGGLETGELFF

clone_size: many
v_call: TRBV4-2
cdr3_aa: CASSQGGKNQETQYF

clone_size: .
v_call: TRBV27
cdr3_aa: CASSPQQGVQAGYTF

clone_size: .
v_call: TRBV2
cdr3_aa: CASSEAGVAGELFF

clone_size: .
v_call: TRBV7-9
cdr3_aa: CASSSVLDEQFF

clone_size: .
v_call: TRBV18
cdr3_aa: CASSPGQSTEAFF

clone_size: once
v_call: TRBV7-9
cdr3_aa: CASSLERGRYGYTF

clone_size: .
v_call: TRBV28
cdr3_aa: CASSPQGTGAQYF

clone_size: .
v_call: TRBV18
cdr3_aa: CASSPPFNEQFF

clone_size: few
v_call: TRBV27
cdr3_aa: CASSLFGTGATGLHEQYF

clone_size: few
v_call: TRBV6-5
cdr3_aa: CASSYSFADSIETQYF

clone_size: .
v_call: TRBV18
cdr3_aa: CASSPPGGGANVLTF

clone_size: few
v_call: TRBV6-1
cdr3_aa: CASTTQGGSNKPQHF

clone_size: .
v_call: TRBV25-1
cdr3_aa: CASSGSTAGPETQYF

clone_size: .
v_call: TRBV19
cdr3_aa: CASSGTGGRQPQHF

clone_size: .
v_call: TRBV25-1
cdr3_aa: CASSSGGSGKGNEQFF

clone_size: .
v_call: TRBV6-6
cdr3_aa: CASSYQGDSEKLFF

clone_size: .
v_call: TRBV6-6
cdr3_aa: CATEAGGRDEQFF

clone_size: few
v_call: TRBV5-1
cdr3_aa: CASSRGDRDGNTIYF

clone_size: .
v_call: TRBV6-5
cdr3_aa: CASSYRAGAYEQYF

clone_size: .
v_call: TRBV10-3
cdr3_aa: CAISEGLAGELFF

clone_size: .
v_call: TRBV5-1
cdr3_aa: CASSLDRGAYNEQFF

clone_size: few
v_call: TRBV7-3
cdr3_aa: CASSLKATEETQYF

clone_size: many
v_call: TRBV18
cdr3_aa: CASSPDSLGEQYF

clone_size: few
v_call: TRBV27
cdr3_aa: CASSLRPGLGYTF

clone_size: .
v_call: TRBV13
cdr3_aa: CASSRYQYQETQYF

clone_size: .
v_call: TRBV5-1
cdr3_aa: CASSGAGGGADTQYF

clone_size: .
v_call: TRBV7-9
cdr3_aa: CASSTGQSSTDTQYF

clone_size: few
v_call: TRBV18
cdr3_aa: CASSPGVYNEQFF

clone_size: once
v_call: TRBV4-2
cdr3_aa: CASSRGQGGETQYF

clone_size: once
v_call: TRBV27
cdr3_aa: CASSLTPGARRETQYF

clone_size: few
v_call: TRBV9
cdr3_aa: CASSAWVAGELFF

clone_size: .
v_call: TRBV6-5
cdr3_aa: CASSYSPLRSEQFF